These 24 T cell receptor beta chains share one sample of origin, sequenced in a study of brain T cells in children with intractable seizures. Regarding time point: blood from clinic visit 5 months post-surgery; TSC patient then seizure free. Clones were read by immunoSEQ multiplex PCR, and TCRdb kept only the in-frame ones, dropping some. The sample lists hundreds of thousands of clones, roughly 92% occurring once. Sequenced here: peripheral blood, sampled 4 to 5 months after surgery. The receptors come from a boy less than two years old with tuberous sclerosis and intractable seizures.

V gene TRBV3-1 (or the pseudogene TRBV3-2) combines with J gene TRBJ2-7; D unclear. The length of the CDR3 is 13 residues. With 3 bases removed from V and 2 bases from J, the gap between germline ends came to 8 bases. The germline gives CDR1 LGHDT, CDR2 YNNKEL (reference sequence). CDR3 protein: CASSHRVTYEQYF. The CDR3 DNA reads as TGTGCCAGCAGCCATCGGGTGACCTACGAGCAGTACTTC.

CDR3 amino acids: CSVEGDHGTGTYEQYF. CDR3 coding DNA: TGCAGCGTTGAAGGTGATCACGGGACAGGGACCTACGAGCAGTACTTC. This chain links TRBV29-1 with TRBJ2-7; 9 bases map to TRBD1. From germline, CDR1 is SQVTM and CDR2 ANQGSEA. CDR3 size: 16 residues. The V segment lost 1 base and the J segment 2 bases; nucleotides outside the gene matches: 9.

This clone was seen once. This chain joins TRBV4-2 and TRBJ2-7; no definite D call. The V end was cut by 3 bases, the J end by 2 bases, with 14 bases between. CDR3 length equals 15 residues. The germline CDR1 and CDR2 sequences are LGHNA and YNFKEQ. The CDR3 nucleotides are TGTGCCAGCAGCCACCCCGACCCAACGGCCTACGAGCAGTACTTC. It translates to CASSHPDPTAYEQYF.

The rearrangement joins TRBV7-2 to TRBJ2-7, with TRBD2 matching over 7 bases. Germline V gives CDR1 SGHTA, CDR2 FQGNSA. V lost 1 base and J lost 6; bases outside the gene matches: 12. CDR3 length: 16 amino acids. The CDR3 here is CASSLVLAASRGEQYF. The CDR3 DNA sequence: TGTGCCAGCAGCTTAGTTCTAGCGGCATCCAGAGGCGAGCAGTACTTC.

The chain links TRBV4-1 to TRBJ1-4; D might be TRBD1 (6 bases). Trimming removed 0 bases at V and 7 bases at J, with 15 bases between. Germline CDR1 reads MGHRA; CDR2 reads YSYEKL. The CDR3 runs 16 residues. CDR3 residues: CASSQDSVGAGEKLFF. Written as DNA, the CDR3 is TGCGCCAGCAGCCAAGACAGTGTGGGGGCGGGTGAAAAACTGTTTTTT.

The CDR3 DNA reads as TGCAGCCCCCGGGTGGTCACTGAAGCTTTCTTT. Encoded protein: CSPRVVTEAFF. The rearrangement joins TRBV29-1 to TRBJ1-1, with no clear D. The germline CDR1 and CDR2 sequences are SQVTM and ANQGSEA. The CDR3 contains 11 residues. V was shortened by 8 bases and J by 4 bases, with 11 bases between the two germline ends.

The genes are TRBV4-1 and TRBJ1-1, with D possibly TRBD1 on 5 matching bases. V was trimmed by 3 bases and J by 0 bases, leaving 14 bases between them. The germline V gene has CDR1 MGHRA and CDR2 YSYEKL. The CDR3 is 16 residues long. In DNA, the CDR3 is TGCGCCAGCAGCCAGCTGGGGGGGGGAATGAACACTGAAGCTTTCTTT. Translating gives CASSQLGGGMNTEAFF.

This chain connects TRBV24-1 to TRBJ2-7; the D is unclear. Trimming shortened V by 6 bases and J by 4 bases, and 15 bases separated the two germline ends. The germline CDR1 and CDR2 sequences are KGHDR and SFDVKD. CDR3 size: 14 residues. The CDR3 DNA reads TGTGCCACCAGTTCCCCCAGAGTAAGTTACGAGCAGTACTTC. Protein: CATSSPRVSYEQYF.

The V gene is TRBV13, the J gene TRBJ2-7; D remains unclear. The V and J ends lost 4 bases and 1 base respectively, with 5 bases between them. CDR1 and CDR2 (germline): PRHDT, FYEKMQ (reference sequence). The CDR3 sequence is 12 residues long. This CDR3 reads CASSWGSYEQYF. Here the CDR3 DNA reads TGTGCCAGCAGCTGGGGATCCTACGAGCAGTACTTC.

The J gene is TRBJ1-2, the V gene TRBV5-1; the D is unclear. The CDR3 has 15 residues. Germline CDR1 reads SGHRS; CDR2 reads YFSETQ. V dropped 0 bases and J dropped 3 bases, with 12 bases sitting between them. The CDR3 region has the DNA TGCGCCAGCAGCTTGGATGGTGGGTGGGACTATGGCTACACCTTC. As protein: CASSLDGGWDYGYTF. Full variable domain (rest looked up from reference TRBV5-1 and TRBJ1-2): KAGVTQTPRYLIKTRGQQVTLSCSPISGHRSVSWYQQTPGQGLQFLFEYFSETQRNKGNFPGRFSGRQFSNSRSEMNVSTLELGDSALYLCASSLDGGWDYGYTFGSGTRLTVV.

This clone was counted a single time. The rearrangement joins TRBV19 to TRBJ1-1; possibly TRBD1 for D (5 bases). With 3 bases removed from V and 0 bases from J, the gap between germline ends came to 8 bases. The CDR3 runs 14 residues. In germline, CDR1 is LNHDA, CDR2 SQIVND (reference sequence). The CDR3 region has the DNA TGTGCCAGTAGTATGGGGGTGGTGAACACTGAAGCTTTCTTT. It yields the protein CASSMGVVNTEAFF.

The chain is built from TRBV27 and TRBJ1-5; D perhaps matches TRBD1 (6 bases). CDR3 size: 15 residues. Deletions cut 10 bases from V and 1 base from J, with 17 bases between. Germline-derived CDR1 and CDR2 are MNHEY and SMNVEV (reference sequence). CDR3 nucleotide sequence: TGTGCCACCGCGCCGGGGGGCCGGAGCAATCAGCCCCAGCATTTT. Amino acid sequence: CATAPGGRSNQPQHF.

The chain combines TRBV9 with TRBJ2-1, with TRBD2 matching over 7 bases. V shed 3 bases, J shed 2 bases, and the junction held 11 bases outside the gene matches. This CDR3 comprises 17 residues. Germline assignment: CDR1 SGDLS and CDR2 YYNGEE. The CDR3 sequence: CASSAPPGREAYNEQFF. CDR3 nucleotide sequence: TGTGCCAGCAGCGCCCCCCCGGGGAGGGAGGCCTACAATGAGCAGTTCTTC.

The gene calls are TRBV27 and TRBJ1-6; D is undetermined. The germline gives CDR1 MNHEY, CDR2 SMNVEV (reference sequence). The V gene lost 1 base and the J gene lost 5 bases, with 3 bases spanning the gap. This CDR3 has 13 amino acids. The CDR3 sequence: CASSLWDNSPLHF. CDR3 nucleotide sequence: TGTGCCAGCAGTTTATGGGATAATTCACCCCTCCACTTT.

The CDR3 is CAWSLINEQYF. As DNA, the CDR3 is TGTGCCTGGAGCCTGATAAACGAGCAGTACTTC. The J gene is TRBJ2-7, the V gene TRBV30; D remains unclear. This CDR3 has 11 amino acids. Trimming stripped 3 bases from V and 5 bases from J, with 8 bases between. Looked up from germline, CDR1 is GTSNPN and CDR2 is SVGIG (reference sequence).

The chain is built from TRBV7-9 and TRBJ1-1, with D uncertain. The CDR3 is 14 residues long. Germline CDR1 is SEHNR and CDR2 is FQNEAQ (reference sequence). The V end lost 1 base, the J end lost 5 bases, and 11 bases lay between the germline ends. The CDR3 sequence is CASSLEVGGTEAFF. In DNA, the CDR3 is TGTGCCAGCAGCTTAGAAGTAGGAGGAACTGAAGCTTTCTTT.

The chain joins TRBV7-9 to TRBJ2-4, with 9 bases that match TRBD1. This CDR3 is 17 amino acids long. The germline V gene has CDR1 SEHNR and CDR2 FQNEAQ (reference sequence). V dropped 2 bases and J dropped 6; count of bases not matched to a gene: 11. This CDR3 is CASSLLGQGWNRNIQYF. The CDR3, as DNA: TGTGCCAGCAGCTTACTCGGACAGGGGTGGAATCGAAACATTCAGTACTTC.

Remarks on this clone: A much larger clonotype is one base distant, so this may be a read error. The chain links TRBV13 to TRBJ1-6; D gene ambiguous. The CDR3 has 12 amino acids. Per the germline V gene, CDR1 is PRHDT and CDR2 is FYEKMQ (reference sequence). V lost 5 bases to trimming and J lost 10 bases, with 9 bases between them. CDR3 residues: CASSRTGSPLHF. Written as DNA, the CDR3 is TGTGCCAGCAGCCGCACGGGCTCACCCCTCCACTTT.

The chain combines TRBV20-1 with TRBJ1-1; unclear D gene. The CDR3 runs 11 residues. The germline CDR1 and CDR2 sequences are DFQATT and SNEGSKA (reference sequence). Trimming took off 0 bases at V and 7 bases at J, with 6 bases between the two ends. The CDR3 protein is CSARDSGEAFF. The DNA of the CDR3 is TGCAGTGCTAGAGATTCAGGTGAAGCTTTCTTT.

This CDR3 is CASSLRDTRDEKLFF. CDR3 DNA: TGTGCCAGCAGCTTACGGGACACACGGGATGAAAAACTGTTTTTT. V usage is TRBV7-9 and J usage is TRBJ1-4; maybe TRBD1 (6 bases). The CDR3 runs to 15 residues. V was cut by 2 bases and J by 6 bases, with 13 bases left in between. CDR1 is SEHNR, CDR2 FQNEAQ, per germline (reference sequence).

This clone was counted between two and nine times. The chain uses TRBV3-1 (or the pseudogene TRBV3-2) and TRBJ1-6; no clear D. The CDR3 is 14 residues long. Germline-derived CDR1 and CDR2 are LGHDT and YNNKEL (reference sequence). With 4 bases removed from V and 7 bases from J, the gap between germline ends came to 11 bases. The CDR3, as DNA: TGTGCCAGCAGCCTTGGATCGACAAATTCACCCCTCCACTTT. It is translated as CASSLGSTNSPLHF.

On this clone itself: This may be a read error: a much more frequent sequence differs by one nucleotide. The chain links TRBV7-9 to TRBJ1-4; maybe TRBD1 (5 bases). The CDR3 has 14 residues. Germline CDR1 is SEHNR and CDR2 is FQNEAQ (reference sequence). The V end lost 5 bases, the J end lost 2 bases, and 9 bases lay between the germline ends. CDR3 DNA sequence: TGTGCCAGCAGCCGAGGGGCTACTAATGAAAAACTGTTTTTT. Its protein product is CASSRGATNEKLFF.

This sequence joins TRBV2 and TRBJ2-7; D is uncertain. The CDR3 has 11 residues. Trimming shortened V by 8 bases and J by 2 bases, and 7 bases separated the two germline ends. The germline V gene encodes CDR1 SNHLY and CDR2 FYNNEI. The CDR3 is CASEATYEQYF. The CDR3 DNA reads as TGTGCCAGCGAGGCTACCTACGAGCAGTACTTC.

V and J are TRBV5-4 and TRBJ2-7, with 7 positions matching TRBD1. Germline V CDR1 and CDR2: SGHNT, YYREEE (reference sequence). V was clipped by 10 bases and J by 6 bases; unmatched bases: 1. The CDR3 has 9 residues. The CDR3 DNA is TGTGCCCAGGGGGTCGAGCAGTACTTC. Protein product: CAQGVEQYF.